The 27 T cell receptor beta chains listed next were all sequenced from one sample in a study of blood T cell repertoires in COVID-19. Sequenced by immunoSEQ multiplex PCR; TCRdb stores in-frame clones only, minus some. The table includes approximately 290,000 clones, roughly 87% detected once. Input material: peripheral blood. The receptors come from a man between 18 and 29 years old with active or convalescent COVID-19.

The chain recombines TRBV7-9 with TRBJ2-3; 9 bases agree with TRBD2. Trimming at V came to 1 base and at J to 0 bases, leaving 8 bases not matched to a gene. Germline loops: CDR1 SEHNR, CDR2 FQNEAQ (reference sequence). This CDR3 is built from 18 residues. The CDR3 region is CASSLVGLAGPSTDTQYF. For the CDR3, the DNA is TGTGCCAGCAGCTTAGTCGGTCTAGCGGGGCCTAGCACAGATACGCAGTATTTT. Filled out from reference TRBV7-9 and TRBJ2-3, the complete variable domain reads DTGVSQNPRHKITKRGQNVTFRCDPISEHNRLYWYRQTLGQGPEFLTYFQNEAQLEKSRLLSDRFSAERPKGSFSTLEIQRTEQGDSAMYLCASSLVGLAGPSTDTQYFGPGTRLTVL.

CDR3 coding DNA: TGTGCCACCAGCAGAGATGGGCAGGACTACAATGAGCAGTTCTTC. Its translation: CATSRDGQDYNEQFF. This chain links TRBV15 with TRBJ2-1; no clear D. Trimming removed 0 bases from V and 3 bases from J, with 9 bases in between. The V gene's germline CDR1 is LNHNV and CDR2 YYDKDF (reference sequence). This CDR3 is built from 15 residues.

The table lists this clone with a count of one. The chain uses TRBV5-1 and TRBJ2-7; 8 bases map to TRBD2. Germline CDR1 and CDR2: SGHRS and YFSETQ. After removal of 0 bases from V and 0 bases from J, the junction contained 8 bases not matched to a gene. CDR3 length: 17 residues. This chain's CDR3 is CASSLAGSGAASYEQYF. The CDR3 DNA reads TGCGCCAGCAGCTTGGCCGGTAGCGGGGCCGCCTCCTACGAGCAGTACTTC.

The chain has TRBV27 and TRBJ1-5; D remains ambiguous. Germline-derived CDR1 and CDR2 are MNHEY and SMNVEV (reference sequence). The CDR3 is 13 residues long. V was shortened by 0 bases and J by 3 bases, with 3 bases between the two germline ends. The CDR3 is CASSLSINQPQHF. CDR3 DNA sequence: TGTGCCAGCAGTTTATCCATCAATCAGCCCCAGCATTTT.

This chain connects TRBV25-1 to TRBJ1-1, with D unresolved. The CDR3 extends over 14 amino acids. The germline V gene encodes CDR1 MGHDK and CDR2 SYGVNS. Trimming took off 3 bases at V and 4 bases at J, with 12 bases between the two ends. The CDR3 loop is CASSDPARFTEAFF. The DNA of the CDR3 is TGTGCCAGCAGTGATCCTGCCAGGTTCACTGAAGCTTTCTTT. The whole variable domain, filled in from reference TRBV25-1 and TRBJ1-1, reads EADIYQTPRYLVIGTGKKITLECSQTMGHDKMYWYQQDPGMELHLIHYSYGVNSTEKGDLSSESTVSRIRTEHFPLTLESARPSHTSQYLCASSDPARFTEAFFGQGTRLTVV.

The rearrangement uses TRBV18 and TRBJ1-6; tentative D call: TRBD1 (6 bases). In germline, CDR1 is KGHSH, CDR2 LQKENI. V gave up 1 base and J gave up 7 bases, with 11 bases separating them. CDR3 size: 15 residues. The CDR3 region is CASSPRTAENSPLHF. In nucleotides, the CDR3 is TGTGCCAGCTCACCACGGACAGCCGAAAATTCACCCCTCCACTTT. The full variable domain, its missing parts supplied by reference TRBV18 and TRBJ1-6, is NAGVMQNPRHLVRRRGQEARLRCSPMKGHSHVYWYRQLPEEGLKFMVYLQKENIIDESGMPKERFSAEFPKEGPSILRIQQVVRGDSAAYFCASSPRTAENSPLHFGNGTRLTVT.

This sequence joins TRBV6-1 and TRBJ2-7; D may be TRBD2 (7 bases). V lost 1 base, J lost 4 bases, and 14 bases lay in between. The CDR3 is made up of 15 amino acids. Germline V gene sequence: CDR1 MNHNS, CDR2 SASEGT. In nucleotides, the CDR3 is TGTGCCAGCAGTGAAGTGGGGGGGGCTTCTTACGAGCAGTACTTC. Its translation: CASSEVGGASYEQYF.

V usage is TRBV6-5 and J usage is TRBJ1-2, with D tentatively TRBD1 (5 bases). Trimming left V 6 bases short and J 6 bases short, with 14 bases between. This CDR3 contains 13 residues. Germline-derived CDR1 and CDR2 are MNHEY and SVGAGI. CDR3 sequence: CASRARTTDGYTF. The DNA of the CDR3 is TGTGCCAGCAGGGCCCGGACAACGGATGGCTACACCTTC.

The chain uses TRBV4-3 and TRBJ1-4; D gene ambiguous. V gave up 1 base and J gave up 5 bases, with 14 bases separating them. Germline V gives CDR1 LGHNA, CDR2 YSLEER. This CDR3 spans 16 amino acids. The CDR3 DNA reads as TGCGCCAGCAGCCAAGTTCGAGGCACCCAAAATGAAAAACTGTTTTTT. It translates to CASSQVRGTQNEKLFF.

The chain links TRBV11-2 to TRBJ1-2; D perhaps matches TRBD1 (6 bases). V lost 1 base and J lost 4, with 7 bases in between. CDR1 SGHAT and CDR2 FQNNGV come from the germline V gene. There are 13 residues in the CDR3. The CDR3 protein is CASSLGQAYGYTF. The CDR3 DNA reads TGTGCCAGCAGCTTAGGACAGGCCTATGGCTACACCTTC.

V and J are TRBV19 and TRBJ2-2, with unresolved D. Trimming cost V 7 bases and J 10 bases, with 19 bases left between them. The CDR3 is made up of 14 amino acids. Looked up from germline, CDR1 is LNHDA and CDR2 is SQIVND (reference sequence). In DNA, the CDR3 is TGTGCCAGTACCTATAGAGACACCACTCCGGAGCTGTTTTTT. Amino acids: CASTYRDTTPELFF.

V usage is TRBV7-9 and J usage is TRBJ2-1; 12 positions match TRBD1. CDR3 length equals 15 residues. The V gene's germline CDR1 is SEHNR and CDR2 FQNEAQ (reference sequence). J was trimmed by 5 bases and V by 5 bases; bases with no gene match: 4. CDR3: CASSGGQGANNEQFF. The CDR3 DNA follows: TGTGCCAGCAGCGGGGGACAGGGGGCCAACAATGAGCAGTTCTTC.

The V call is TRBV4-3, the J call TRBJ2-1; 8 nucleotides line up with TRBD2. There are 14 residues in the CDR3. Germline V gene sequence: CDR1 LGHNA, CDR2 YSLEER. Trimming took 0 bases from V and 10 from J; bases not matched to a gene: 5. This CDR3 reads CASSQDLLAGEQFF. The CDR3 nucleotides are TGCGCCAGCAGCCAAGACCTATTAGCGGGGGAGCAGTTCTTC.

The rearrangement links TRBV18 to TRBJ1-2; 11 nucleotides align to TRBD1. CDR1 is KGHSH, CDR2 LQKENI, per germline. The CDR3 is made up of 14 amino acids. Trimming cost V 8 bases and J 4 bases; bases outside gene matches: 6. The CDR3 reads CASRPGTGGYGYTF. CDR3 in DNA: TGTGCCAGCCGACCCGGGACAGGGGGCTATGGCTACACCTTC.

The chain has TRBV5-3 and TRBJ2-1; maybe TRBD2 (5 bases). TRBV5-3 is placed among ORFs of uncertain function. Trimming stripped 4 bases from V and 7 bases from J, with 18 bases between. This CDR3 is built from 15 residues. CDR3 DNA sequence: TGTGCCAGAAGCCCCGTCAAGCGAGGACTGAATGAGCAGTTCTTC. Protein: CARSPVKRGLNEQFF.

The gene calls are TRBV5-1 and TRBJ2-6; D may be TRBD1 (6 bases). The length of the CDR3 is 17 residues. Trimming stripped 4 bases from V and 0 bases from J, with 14 bases between. Germline V gene sequence: CDR1 SGHRS, CDR2 YFSETQ. CDR3: CASSTGTLSSGANVLTF. The CDR3 DNA reads TGCGCCAGCAGCACCGGGACACTTAGCTCTGGGGCCAACGTCCTGACTTTC.

This chain uses TRBV28 with TRBJ1-2; no reliable D call. Trimming took 5 bases from V and 4 from J, leaving 11 bases between them. CDR1 is MDHEN, CDR2 SYDVKM, per germline. The CDR3 runs 13 residues. The DNA of the CDR3 is TGTGCCAGCAGTACACGGACTCCCTATGGCTACACCTTC. Amino acids: CASSTRTPYGYTF.

CDR3 sequence (DNA): TGCGCCAGCAGCCAAGAGGAGAATTCAGCAACTAATGAAAAACTGTTTTTT. It encodes CASSQEENSATNEKLFF. The V call is TRBV4-1, the J call TRBJ1-4, with unresolved D. The CDR3 covers 17 residues. Trimming removed 0 bases from V and 0 bases from J, with 11 bases in between. From germline, CDR1 is MGHRA and CDR2 YSYEKL.

The rearrangement links TRBV4-1 to TRBJ2-2; 7 nucleotides align to TRBD2. Germline CDR1 is MGHRA and CDR2 is YSYEKL. The CDR3 length is 17 residues. The V segment lost 1 base and the J segment 8 bases; nucleotides outside the gene matches: 13. The CDR3 loop is CASSQGSGRPPAGELFF. The CDR3, as DNA: TGCGCCAGCAGCCAAGGGTCCGGGAGGCCCCCAGCAGGGGAGCTGTTTTTT.

The chain joins TRBV5-4 to TRBJ1-1; 8 nucleotides match TRBD1. V was pared by 2 bases and J by 8 bases, with 5 bases of the junction left unmatched. The CDR3 totals 13 residues. Germline CDR1 SGHNT, CDR2 YYREEE (reference sequence). The CDR3 nucleotides are TGTGCCAGCAGCTTAGGGACAGGCAGAGAAGCTTTCTTT. This gives the protein CASSLGTGREAFF.

This chain connects TRBV25-1 to TRBJ1-1, with D perhaps matching TRBD1 (6 bases). V lost 5 bases and J lost 1, with 11 bases in between. This CDR3 has 14 amino acids. Germline-derived CDR1 and CDR2 are MGHDK and SYGVNS. The DNA for the CDR3 is TGTGCCAGCAGTCCCTCGGACAGGAACACTGAAGCTTTCTTT. It specifies CASSPSDRNTEAFF.

V and J are TRBV12-3 or TRBV12-4 and TRBJ2-7; D not certain. Trimming took off 8 bases at V and 4 bases at J, with 9 bases between the two ends. This CDR3 comprises 11 residues. The CDR3 here is CASWRWYEQYF. CDR3 nucleotides: TGTGCCAGCTGGCGGTGGTACGAGCAGTACTTC.

The chain has TRBV12-3 or TRBV12-4 and TRBJ1-1; 8 bases are shared with TRBD1. The CDR3 contains 13 residues. The V gene end was trimmed by 5 bases and the J gene end by 7 bases; junction bases not matched to a gene: 6. This CDR3 reads CASSVQGAVEAFF. In DNA form, the CDR3 reads TGTGCCAGCAGTGTTCAGGGGGCGGTTGAAGCTTTCTTT.

The chain carries TRBV11-3 and TRBJ2-1; 8 nucleotides agree with TRBD2. The CDR3 loop spans 15 amino acids. The germline V gene has CDR1 SGHNT and CDR2 YENEEA. J lost 5 bases, V lost 1 base, and 4 bases had no gene match. CDR3 bases: TGTGCCAGCAGCTTAGGTCCAGCGGGGGACAATGAGCAGTTCTTC. It is translated as CASSLGPAGDNEQFF.

This clone was detected ten times or more. Other DNA sequences in this specimen translate into the identical CDR3. This rearrangement joins TRBV7-2 to TRBJ1-5; D gene unclear. In germline, CDR1 is SGHTA, CDR2 FQGNSA. V gave up 3 bases and J gave up 0 bases, with 9 bases separating them. This CDR3 spans 15 amino acids. The CDR3: CASSFSGYSNQPQHF. The CDR3 DNA is TGTGCCAGCAGCTTCTCGGGGTATAGCAATCAGCCCCAGCATTTT.

The gene calls are TRBV7-3 and TRBJ2-1, with 7 bases fitting TRBD2. The CDR3 extends over 15 amino acids. V was pared by 6 bases and J by 1 base, with 6 bases of the junction left unmatched. Germline V gene lookup returns CDR1 SGHTA and CDR2 FQGTGA. The CDR3 sequence: CASSPSGISYNEQFF. As DNA, the CDR3 is TGTGCCAGCAGTCCGAGCGGGATATCCTACAATGAGCAGTTCTTC.

This chain uses TRBV9 with TRBJ2-3; 15 bases are a match to TRBD2. The CDR3 is 15 amino acids. The germline V gene encodes CDR1 SGDLS and CDR2 YYNGEE. V trimming: 3 bases; J trimming: 5 bases; junction bases outside the gene matches: 1. The DNA of the CDR3 is TGTGCCAGCAGCGCGGGACTAGCGGGAGGAGATACGCAGTATTTT. Encoded protein: CASSAGLAGGDTQYF.